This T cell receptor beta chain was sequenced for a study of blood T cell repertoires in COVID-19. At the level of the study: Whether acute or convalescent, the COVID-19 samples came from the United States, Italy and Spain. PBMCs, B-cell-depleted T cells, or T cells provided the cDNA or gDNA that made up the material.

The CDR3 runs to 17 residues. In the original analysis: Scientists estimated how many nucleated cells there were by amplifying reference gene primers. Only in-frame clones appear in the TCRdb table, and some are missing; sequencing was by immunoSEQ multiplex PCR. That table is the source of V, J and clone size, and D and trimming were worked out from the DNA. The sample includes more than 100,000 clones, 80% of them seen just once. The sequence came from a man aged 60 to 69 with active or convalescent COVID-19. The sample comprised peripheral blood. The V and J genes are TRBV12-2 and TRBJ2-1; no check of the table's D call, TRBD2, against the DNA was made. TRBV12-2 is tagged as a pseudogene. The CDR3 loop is CASRPCTSGRLYNEQFF. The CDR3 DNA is TGTGCAAGTCGCCCATGTACTAGCGGGAGGCTCTACAATGAGCAGTTCTTC.